One and the same sample provided the 10 T cell receptor beta chains below, sequenced in a study of blood T cell repertoires in COVID-19. Sequenced by immunoSEQ multiplex PCR; TCRdb stores in-frame clones only, minus some. The table lists 40,000 to 50,000 clones, 90% of them singletons. The sequencing sample was made of peripheral blood. The receptors stem from a human donor in a cohort sampled during active COVID-19.

The sample holds a few counts of this clone. The gene calls are TRBV7-9 and TRBJ1-1; 7 bases map to TRBD1. The germline V gene has CDR1 SEHNR and CDR2 FQNEAQ (reference sequence). CDR3 size: 15 residues. Trimming took 7 bases from V and 4 from J; bases not matched to a gene: 12. CDR3 nucleotides: TGTGCCAGCACCCAGGGGGGACGAAGGGGCACTGAAGCTTTCTTT. Residues: CASTQGGRRGTEAFF.

The gene calls are TRBV10-1 and TRBJ2-7, with 7 bases aligning to TRBD1. Germline CDR1 is WNHNN and CDR2 is SYGVQD (reference sequence). V gave up 7 bases and J gave up 4 bases; unmatched junction bases: 13. The CDR3 consists of 15 residues. The CDR3 DNA is TGCGCCAGCACCGCAGAAGGGGGCAGGTCTTACGAGCAGTACGTC. The encoded protein is CASTAEGGRSYEQYV.

The V call is TRBV2, the J call TRBJ1-5; D uncertain. This CDR3 spans 15 amino acids. Looked up from germline, CDR1 is SNHLY and CDR2 is FYNNEI. Trimming removed 4 bases from V and 3 bases from J, with 13 bases in between. Here the CDR3 reads CASSANTAANQPQHF. CDR3 bases: TGTGCCAGCAGTGCGAACACAGCAGCCAATCAGCCCCAGCATTTT.

The chain recombines TRBV29-1 with TRBJ2-3; 10 nucleotides align to TRBD2. The CDR3 sequence is 14 residues long. Germline CDR1 SQVTM, CDR2 ANQGSEA. Trimming at V came to 4 bases and at J to 2 bases, leaving 3 bases not matched to a gene. The CDR3 loop reads CSVVSGRPTDTQYF. CDR3 sequence (DNA): TGCAGCGTTGTTAGCGGGAGGCCCACAGATACGCAGTATTTT.

The chain recombines TRBV18 with TRBJ2-7, with 8 bases aligning to TRBD1. The germline CDR1 and CDR2 sequences are KGHSH and LQKENI. The CDR3 runs to 13 residues. Trimming took 6 bases from V and 6 from J; bases not matched to a gene: 7. CDR3 sequence reads: CASSGRGPAEQYF. The CDR3 DNA sequence: TGTGCCAGCTCGGGCAGGGGGCCGGCCGAGCAGTACTTC.

This chain uses TRBV5-5 with TRBJ2-7; 10 bases line up with TRBD2. There are 17 residues in the CDR3. Germline CDR1 is SGHKS and CDR2 is YYEKEE (reference sequence). With V trimmed by 2 bases and J by 2 bases, 10 bases remained unmatched. The CDR3 DNA reads as TGTGCCAGCAGCTTCGGACTAGCGGACCCGCGAGCCTACGAGCAGTACGTC. It encodes CASSFGLADPRAYEQYV.

J is TRBJ2-7 and V is TRBV2; D perhaps matches TRBD1 (6 bases). This CDR3 is 14 amino acids long. Germline V gives CDR1 SNHLY, CDR2 FYNNEI. Trimming took 5 bases from V and 0 from J, leaving 11 bases between them. CDR3 residues: CASSWDNSSYEQYF. The CDR3 DNA is TGTGCCAGCAGTTGGGACAACAGCTCCTACGAGCAGTACTTC. The variable domain in full, completed from reference TRBV2 and TRBJ2-7, reads EPEVTQTPSHQVTQMGQEVILRCVPISNHLYFYWYRQILGQKVEFLVSFYNNEISEKSEIFDDQFSVERPDGSNFTLKIRSTKLEDSAMYFCASSWDNSSYEQYFGPGTRLTVT.

The CDR3 nucleotides read TGTGCCAGCAGCCAGCTGGACACCTACAATGAGCAGTTCTTC. It yields the protein CASSQLDTYNEQFF. The rearrangement uses TRBV14 and TRBJ2-1; a possible D gene is TRBD1 (5 bases). Germline values: CDR1 SGHDN, CDR2 FVKESK. CDR3 size: 14 residues. The V gene lost 3 bases and the J gene lost 2 bases, with 8 bases spanning the gap.

V and J are TRBV11-2 and TRBJ2-5; a weak D match, TRBD2 (6 bases). Germline V gives CDR1 SGHAT, CDR2 FQNNGV. The CDR3 is 13 residues long. With 5 bases removed from V and 5 bases from J, the gap between germline ends came to 12 bases. CDR3 in amino acids: CASSKLAWETQYF. CDR3 DNA: TGTGCCAGCAGCAAACTAGCATGGGAGACCCAGTACTTC.

CDR3 DNA: TGCGCCAGCAGCGCGGGGGACCATGAAAAACTGTTTTTT. Its protein product is CASSAGDHEKLFF. The V call is TRBV5-1, the J call TRBJ1-4, with D maybe TRBD1 (5 bases). V lost 4 bases and J lost 6, with 10 bases in between. CDR3 length: 13 amino acids. Germline lookup yields CDR1 SGHRS and CDR2 YFSETQ.